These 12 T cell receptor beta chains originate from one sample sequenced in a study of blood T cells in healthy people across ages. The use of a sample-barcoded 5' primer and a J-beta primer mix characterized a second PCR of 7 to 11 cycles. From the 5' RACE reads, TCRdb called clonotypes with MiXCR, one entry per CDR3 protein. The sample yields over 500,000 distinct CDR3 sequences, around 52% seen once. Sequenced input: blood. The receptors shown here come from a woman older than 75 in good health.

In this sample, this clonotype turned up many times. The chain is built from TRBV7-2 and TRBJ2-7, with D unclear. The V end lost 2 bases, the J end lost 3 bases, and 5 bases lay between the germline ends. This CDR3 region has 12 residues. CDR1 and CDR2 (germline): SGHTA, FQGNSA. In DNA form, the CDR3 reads TGTGCCAGCAGCTTATACGGCTACGAGCAGTACTTC. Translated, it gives CASSLYGYEQYF.

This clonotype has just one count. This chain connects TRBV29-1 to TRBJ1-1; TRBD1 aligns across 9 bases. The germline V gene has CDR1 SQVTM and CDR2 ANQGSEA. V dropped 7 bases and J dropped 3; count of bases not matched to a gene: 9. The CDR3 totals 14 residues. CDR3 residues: CSAEAGQGHTEAFF. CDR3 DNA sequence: TGCAGCGCCGAAGCGGGACAGGGTCACACTGAAGCTTTCTTT.

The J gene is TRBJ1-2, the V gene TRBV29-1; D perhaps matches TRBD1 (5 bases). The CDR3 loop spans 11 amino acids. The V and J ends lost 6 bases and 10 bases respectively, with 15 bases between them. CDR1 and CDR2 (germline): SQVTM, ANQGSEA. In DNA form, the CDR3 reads TGCAGCGTGCCGCTGGGGGGAATCTACACCTTC. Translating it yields CSVPLGGIYTF.

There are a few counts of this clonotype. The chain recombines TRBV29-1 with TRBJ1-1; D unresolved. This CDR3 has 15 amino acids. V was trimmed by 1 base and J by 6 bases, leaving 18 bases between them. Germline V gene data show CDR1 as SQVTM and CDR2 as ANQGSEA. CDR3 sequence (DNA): TGCAGCGTTGAAGGAGCCCAACTCCGAGGTTCTGAAGCTTTCTTT. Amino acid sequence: CSVEGAQLRGSEAFF.

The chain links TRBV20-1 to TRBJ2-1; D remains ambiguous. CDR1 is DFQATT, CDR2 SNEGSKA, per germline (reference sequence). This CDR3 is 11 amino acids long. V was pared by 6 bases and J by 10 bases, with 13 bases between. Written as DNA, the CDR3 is TGCAGTGCCCCTAGGGTAGGGGAGCAGTTCTTC. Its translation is CSAPRVGEQFF.

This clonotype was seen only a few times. The CDR3 DNA sequence: TGTGCCAGCAGCCCACAGGCAAACACTGAAGCTTTCTTT. Encoded protein: CASSPQANTEAFF. The J gene is TRBJ1-1, the V gene TRBV7-9, with TRBD1 as a possible D gene (5 bases). The V and J ends lost 5 bases and 2 bases respectively, with 9 bases between them. From germline, CDR1 is SEHNR and CDR2 FQNEAQ (reference sequence). This CDR3 region has 13 residues.

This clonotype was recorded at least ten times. The CDR3 here is CASRMEGTRANYGYTF. For the CDR3, the DNA is TGCGCCAGCAGAATGGAGGGCACCCGCGCTAACTATGGCTACACCTTC. The rearrangement links TRBV5-1 to TRBJ1-2; D not certain. This CDR3 is built from 16 residues. CDR1 SGHRS and CDR2 YFSETQ come from the germline V gene. Trimming took 5 bases from V and 0 from J, leaving 17 bases between them.

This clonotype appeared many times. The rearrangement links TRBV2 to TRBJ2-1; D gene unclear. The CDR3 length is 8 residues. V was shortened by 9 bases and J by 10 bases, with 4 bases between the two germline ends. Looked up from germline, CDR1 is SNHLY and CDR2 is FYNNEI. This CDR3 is CARGEQFF. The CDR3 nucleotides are TGTGCCAGGGGCGAGCAGTTCTTC.

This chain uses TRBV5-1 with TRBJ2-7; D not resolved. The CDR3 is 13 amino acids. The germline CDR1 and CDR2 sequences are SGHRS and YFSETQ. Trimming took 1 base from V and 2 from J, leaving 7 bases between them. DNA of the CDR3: TGCGCCAGCAGCTTGAATTCGACCTACGAGCAGTACTTC. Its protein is CASSLNSTYEQYF.

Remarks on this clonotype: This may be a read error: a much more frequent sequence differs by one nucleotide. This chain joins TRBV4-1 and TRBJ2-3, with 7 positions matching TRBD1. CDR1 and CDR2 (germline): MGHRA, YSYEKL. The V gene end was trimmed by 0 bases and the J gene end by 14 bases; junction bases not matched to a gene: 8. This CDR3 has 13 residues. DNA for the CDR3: TGCGCCAGCAGCCAAGACGGACAGGCTTCAAGGTATTTT. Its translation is CASSQDGQASRYF.

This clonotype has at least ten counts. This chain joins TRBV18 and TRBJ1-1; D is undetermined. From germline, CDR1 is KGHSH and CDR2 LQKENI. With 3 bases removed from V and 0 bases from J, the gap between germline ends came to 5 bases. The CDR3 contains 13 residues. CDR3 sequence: CASSPSMNTEAFF. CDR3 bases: TGTGCCAGCTCACCCAGCATGAACACTGAAGCTTTCTTT. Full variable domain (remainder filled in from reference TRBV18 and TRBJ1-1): NAGVMQNPRHLVRRRGQEARLRCSPMKGHSHVYWYRQLPEEGLKFMVYLQKENIIDESGMPKERFSAEFPKEGPSILRIQQVVRGDSAAYFCASSPSMNTEAFFGQGTRLTVV.

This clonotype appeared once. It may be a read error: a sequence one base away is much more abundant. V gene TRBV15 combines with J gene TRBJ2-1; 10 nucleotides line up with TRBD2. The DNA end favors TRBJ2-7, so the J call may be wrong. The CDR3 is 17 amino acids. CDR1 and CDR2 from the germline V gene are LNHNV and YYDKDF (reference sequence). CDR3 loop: CATSRAGTSVSYNEQYF. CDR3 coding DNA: TGTGCCACCAGCAGAGCTGGGACTAGCGTCTCCTACAATGAGCAGTACTTC.